The 20 T cell receptor beta chains presented below share a single source sample, sequenced in a study of blood T cell repertoires in COVID-19. Data came from immunoSEQ multiplex PCR; TCRdb stores just in-frame clones and leaves some out. The sample shows about 190,000 clones, over 80% of them seen only once. The specimen was peripheral blood. Receptors were obtained from a woman aged 60-75 years with COVID-19, enrolled during active disease.

The genes are TRBV11-3 and TRBJ2-1, with D possibly TRBD2 on 5 matching bases. Germline V gene data show CDR1 as SGHNT and CDR2 as YENEEA. This CDR3 is built from 13 residues. Trimming stripped 8 bases from V and 7 bases from J, with 15 bases between. The CDR3 protein is CASGNRWENEQFF. CDR3 bases: TGTGCCAGCGGCAACAGATGGGAGAATGAGCAGTTCTTC.

This chain joins TRBV6-6 and TRBJ1-5, with TRBD1 matching 8 bases. The germline CDR1 and CDR2 sequences are MNHNY and SVGAGI (reference sequence). The J segment lost 0 bases and the V segment lost 2 bases, leaving 3 bases of the junction unmatched. The CDR3 runs 16 residues. CDR3 in amino acids: CASSYETGVSNQPQHF. The CDR3 DNA follows: TGTGCCAGCAGTTACGAGACAGGGGTTAGCAATCAGCCCCAGCATTTT.

V and J are TRBV19 and TRBJ1-2; weak D call: TRBD1 (5 bases). This CDR3 is built from 14 residues. Germline V gene sequence: CDR1 LNHDA, CDR2 SQIVND (reference sequence). With 3 bases removed from V and 3 bases from J, the gap between germline ends came to 11 bases. CDR3 residues: CASSIIGAYYGYTF. CDR3 coding DNA: TGTGCCAGTAGTATTATAGGGGCTTACTATGGCTACACCTTC.

V is TRBV7-9 and J is TRBJ2-7, with 8 bases fitting TRBD2. Losses at the gene ends were 0 bases for V and 7 bases for J; bases not matched to a gene: 11. CDR1 is SEHNR and CDR2 is FQNEAQ in the germline V gene (reference sequence). The CDR3 extends over 16 amino acids. As DNA, the CDR3 is TGTGCCAGCAGCTTAGCGGTTAGCGGGGCGGAGAGGGAGCAGTACTTC. As protein: CASSLAVSGAEREQYF.

The CDR3 nucleotides are TGTGCCAGCTCACCACCGGCTAGCGGGAGTTGGAACACCGGGGAGCTGTTTTTT. Translating gives CASSPPASGSWNTGELFF. The rearrangement joins TRBV18 to TRBJ2-2; the match to TRBD2 covers 10 bases. The CDR3 sequence is 18 residues long. From germline, CDR1 is KGHSH and CDR2 LQKENI. V lost 0 bases and J lost 1; bases outside the gene matches: 5.

The chain's CDR3 is CASSLQAGPTDTQYF. The CDR3 nucleotides are TGTGCCAGCAGCCTACAGGCGGGACCCACAGATACGCAGTATTTT. The rearrangement joins TRBV27 to TRBJ2-3; D possibly corresponds to TRBD2 (6 bases). Germline V gene data show CDR1 as MNHEY and CDR2 as SMNVEV (reference sequence). The CDR3 contains 15 residues. V lost 6 bases, J lost 2 bases, and 15 bases lay in between.

The rearrangement links TRBV6-6 to TRBJ1-5; tentatively, D is TRBD1 (5 bases). In germline, CDR1 is MNHNY, CDR2 SVGAGI (reference sequence). The V gene lost 3 bases and the J gene lost 0 bases, with 9 bases spanning the gap. The CDR3 spans 15 residues. The CDR3 loop reads CASSYSGYSNQPQHF. CDR3 DNA: TGTGCCAGCAGTTATTCAGGGTATAGCAATCAGCCCCAGCATTTT.

Only a few counts were recorded for this clone. V gene TRBV3-1 (or the pseudogene TRBV3-2) combines with J gene TRBJ2-5; TRBD2 agrees at 7 bases. The germline V gene has CDR1 LGHDT and CDR2 YNNKEL (reference sequence). There are 13 residues in the CDR3. The ends lost 1 base at V and 7 bases at J; junction bases unmatched: 3. The CDR3 here is CASSQGLAGTQYF. The CDR3 DNA is TGTGCCAGCAGCCAAGGACTAGCCGGGACCCAGTACTTC.

V gene TRBV4-2 combines with J gene TRBJ2-2, with 8 positions matching TRBD2. This CDR3 comprises 18 residues. The germline V gene has CDR1 LGHNA and CDR2 YNFKEQ. Trimming took 0 bases from V and 1 from J; bases not matched to a gene: 7. The CDR3 is CASSQEAREAENTGELFF. The DNA for the CDR3 is TGTGCCAGCAGCCAAGAGGCGCGGGAGGCTGAGAACACCGGGGAGCTGTTTTTT.

The chain links TRBV5-6 to TRBJ1-6; the match to TRBD1 covers 7 bases. The CDR3 spans 16 residues. The germline V gene encodes CDR1 SGHDT and CDR2 YYEEEE. Unmatched junction bases numbered 11, after V lost 1 base and J lost 10 bases. The CDR3: CASSLPSGGSWSPLHF. The CDR3, as DNA: TGTGCCAGCAGCTTGCCCTCAGGGGGATCGTGGTCACCCCTCCACTTT. The whole variable domain, filled in from reference TRBV5-6 and TRBJ1-6, reads DAGVTQSPTHLIKTRGQQVTLRCSPKSGHDTVSWYQQALGQGPQFIFQYYEEEERQRGNFPDRFSGHQFPNYSSELNVNALLLGDSALYLCASSLPSGGSWSPLHFGNGTRLTVT.

The chain is built from TRBV24-1 and TRBJ2-1; D perhaps matches TRBD1 (6 bases). The CDR3 extends over 20 amino acids. Trimming removed 2 bases at V and 0 bases at J, with 22 bases between. Germline V lookup: CDR1 KGHDR, CDR2 SFDVKD. The chain's CDR3 is CATSDSTMQQGGTSYNEQFF. The CDR3 DNA follows: TGTGCCACCAGTGATTCAACCATGCAACAGGGCGGAACCTCCTACAATGAGCAGTTCTTC.

The V and J genes are TRBV28 and TRBJ1-5; tentatively, D is TRBD1 (5 bases). The CDR3 loop spans 16 amino acids. V lost 6 bases to trimming and J lost 3 bases, with 18 bases between them. Germline CDR1 and CDR2: MDHEN and SYDVKM. CDR3 protein: CASRPLTAGSNQPQHF. The CDR3 bases are TGTGCCAGCAGGCCCCTGACAGCCGGATCCAATCAGCCCCAGCATTTT.

The rearrangement uses TRBV30 and TRBJ2-7; D may be TRBD1 (6 bases). V lost 4 bases, J lost 0 bases, and 13 bases lay in between. CDR1 GTSNPN and CDR2 SVGIG come from the germline V gene (reference sequence). The CDR3 totals 14 residues. CDR3 DNA sequence: TGTGCCTGGACCCGGACAGAAAGCTCCTACGAGCAGTACTTC. Residues: CAWTRTESSYEQYF.

V usage is TRBV2 and J usage is TRBJ1-5, with 8 positions matching TRBD1. This CDR3 region has 15 residues. The trim removed 4 bases at V and 6 bases at J, leaving 8 bases unmatched. Germline V gives CDR1 SNHLY, CDR2 FYNNEI. The CDR3 bases are TGTGCCAGCAGTGCGACAGGGGTGGTTGCTCAGCCCCAGCATTTT. Its translation: CASSATGVVAQPQHF.

V and J are TRBV6-6 and TRBJ1-2; D gene uncertain. The V end was cut by 7 bases, the J end by 2 bases, with 5 bases between. The germline V gene has CDR1 MNHNY and CDR2 SVGAGI (reference sequence). The CDR3 spans 11 residues. The CDR3 loop reads CASTSNYGYTF. Written as DNA, the CDR3 is TGTGCCAGCACAAGCAACTATGGCTACACCTTC.

The chain recombines TRBV27 with TRBJ1-6; 9 nucleotides agree with TRBD1. The CDR3 length is 15 residues. From germline, CDR1 is MNHEY and CDR2 SMNVEV (reference sequence). The ends lost 5 bases at V and 7 bases at J; junction bases unmatched: 6. CDR3 coding DNA: TGTGCCAGCAGTCCAGGACAGGGGCGGAATTCACCCCTCCACTTT. Translating gives CASSPGQGRNSPLHF.

The rearrangement links TRBV12-3 or TRBV12-4 to TRBJ1-4; no clear D gene. The CDR3 has 13 amino acids. V dropped 4 bases and J dropped 8 bases, with 11 bases sitting between them. The CDR3 here is CASSYTPREKLFF. The CDR3 region has the DNA TGTGCCAGCAGTTACACTCCGAGGGAAAAACTGTTTTTT.

This clone showed up just once. The V call is TRBV7-6, the J call TRBJ2-5, with TRBD1 matching over 8 bases. The CDR3 loop spans 16 amino acids. Germline-derived CDR1 and CDR2 are SGHVS and FNYEAQ. V lost 4 bases to trimming and J lost 6 bases; unmatched junction nucleotides: 13. The CDR3 sequence is CASSSPRGTGMQTQYF. CDR3 in DNA: TGTGCCAGCAGCTCCCCCAGGGGGACAGGTATGCAGACCCAGTACTTC.

The J gene is TRBJ2-2, the V gene TRBV7-9; 10 bases are shared with TRBD2. The germline CDR1 and CDR2 sequences are SEHNR and FQNEAQ (reference sequence). The CDR3 has 19 amino acids. The junction had 20 bases not matched to a gene; V was cut back by 6 bases and J by 7 bases. The CDR3, as DNA: TGTGCCAGCAGATCAACCACAACCGGGACTAGCGAATTGAGCGGGGAGCTGTTTTTT. Amino acids: CASRSTTTGTSELSGELFF.

Comment on this clone: The sample has other DNA sequences that encode this CDR3 too. The chain is built from TRBV7-2 and TRBJ1-1; possible D gene TRBD1, 6 bases. This CDR3 has 13 amino acids. V lost 5 bases, J lost 1 base, and 8 bases lay in between. Germline-derived CDR1 and CDR2 are SGHTA and FQGNSA. CDR3 coding DNA: TGTGCCAGCAGCCTCAGGGGGAACACTGAAGCTTTCTTT. Translating gives CASSLRGNTEAFF.